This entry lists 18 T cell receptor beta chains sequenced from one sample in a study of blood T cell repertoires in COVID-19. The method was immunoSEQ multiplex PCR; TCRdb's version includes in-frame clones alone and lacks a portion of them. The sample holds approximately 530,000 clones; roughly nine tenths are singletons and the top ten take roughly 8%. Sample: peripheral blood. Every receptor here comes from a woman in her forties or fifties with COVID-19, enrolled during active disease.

CDR3 sequence (DNA): TGCGCCAGCAGCTTGGGGGGACAGGACTATGGCTACACCTTC. This codes for CASSLGGQDYGYTF. The rearrangement uses TRBV5-1 and TRBJ1-2; 8 bases fit TRBD1. Germline-derived CDR1 and CDR2 are SGHRS and YFSETQ. The CDR3 has 14 amino acids. With 0 bases clipped from V and 3 bases from J, the junction kept 1 base outside the gene matches. Looking up the rest from reference TRBV5-1 and TRBJ1-2 gives the full variable domain: KAGVTQTPRYLIKTRGQQVTLSCSPISGHRSVSWYQQTPGQGLQFLFEYFSETQRNKGNFPGRFSGRQFSNSRSEMNVSTLELGDSALYLCASSLGGQDYGYTFGSGTRLTVV.

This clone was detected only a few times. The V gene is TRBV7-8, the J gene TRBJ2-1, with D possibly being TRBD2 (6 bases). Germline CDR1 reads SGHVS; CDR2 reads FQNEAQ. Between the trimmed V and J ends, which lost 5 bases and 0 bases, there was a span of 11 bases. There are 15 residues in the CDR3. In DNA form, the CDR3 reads TGTGCCAGCAGCCCCGGGAGTACCTCCTACAATGAGCAGTTCTTC. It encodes CASSPGSTSYNEQFF.

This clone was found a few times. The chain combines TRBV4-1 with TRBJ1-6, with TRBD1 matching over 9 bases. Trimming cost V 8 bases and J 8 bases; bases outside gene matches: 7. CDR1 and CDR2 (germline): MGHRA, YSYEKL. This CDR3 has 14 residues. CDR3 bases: TGCGCCAGCCGAGACCGGGACAGGGATTCACCCCTCCACTTT. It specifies CASRDRDRDSPLHF.

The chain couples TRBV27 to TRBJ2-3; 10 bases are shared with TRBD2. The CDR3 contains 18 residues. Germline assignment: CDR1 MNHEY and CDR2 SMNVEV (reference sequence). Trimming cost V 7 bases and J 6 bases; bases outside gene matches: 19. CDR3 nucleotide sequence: TGTGCCAGCACCCGAAACCCTCTAGCGGGGGTTGGTTGGGATACGCAGTATTTT. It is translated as CASTRNPLAGVGWDTQYF.

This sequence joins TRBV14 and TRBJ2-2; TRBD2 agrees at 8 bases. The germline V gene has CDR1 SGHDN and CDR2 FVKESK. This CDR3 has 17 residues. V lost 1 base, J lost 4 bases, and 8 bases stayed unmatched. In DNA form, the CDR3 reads TGTGCCAGCAGCCAAGTGACGGGGGGGCGAGGCACCGGGGAGCTGTTTTTT. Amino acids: CASSQVTGGRGTGELFF.

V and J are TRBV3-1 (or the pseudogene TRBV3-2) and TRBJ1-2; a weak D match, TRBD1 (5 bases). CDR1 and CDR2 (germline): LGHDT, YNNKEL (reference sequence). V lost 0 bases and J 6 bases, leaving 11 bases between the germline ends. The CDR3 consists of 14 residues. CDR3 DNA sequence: TGTGCCAGCAGCCAAGACAGGGAAGGAGATGGCTACACCTTC. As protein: CASSQDREGDGYTF.

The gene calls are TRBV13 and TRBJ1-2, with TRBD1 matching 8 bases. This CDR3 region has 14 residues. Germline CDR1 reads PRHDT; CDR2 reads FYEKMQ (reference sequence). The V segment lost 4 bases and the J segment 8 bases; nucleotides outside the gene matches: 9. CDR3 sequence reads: CASSSPTTGGGYTF. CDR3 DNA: TGTGCCAGCAGCTCTCCTACTACAGGGGGGGGCTACACCTTC.

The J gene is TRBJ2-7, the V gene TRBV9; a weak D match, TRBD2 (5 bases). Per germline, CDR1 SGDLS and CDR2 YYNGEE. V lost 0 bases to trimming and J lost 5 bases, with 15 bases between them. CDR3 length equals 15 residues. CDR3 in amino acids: CASSVALGNGDEQYF. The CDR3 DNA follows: TGTGCCAGCAGCGTAGCTTTGGGGAACGGGGACGAGCAGTACTTC.

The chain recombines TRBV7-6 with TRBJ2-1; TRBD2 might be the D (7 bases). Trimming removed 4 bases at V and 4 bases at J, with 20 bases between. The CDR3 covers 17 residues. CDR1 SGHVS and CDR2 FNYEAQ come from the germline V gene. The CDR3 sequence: CASSSTLGGGGYNEQFF. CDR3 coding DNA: TGTGCCAGCAGCTCCACCTTAGGGGGGGGCGGATACAATGAGCAGTTCTTC.

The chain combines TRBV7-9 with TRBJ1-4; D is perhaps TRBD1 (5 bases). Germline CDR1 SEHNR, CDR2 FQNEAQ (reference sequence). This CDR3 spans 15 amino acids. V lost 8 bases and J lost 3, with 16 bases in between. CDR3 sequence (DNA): TGTGCCAGCGCCCTGGTGGGGCAGGCTAATGAAAAACTGTTTTTT. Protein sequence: CASALVGQANEKLFF.

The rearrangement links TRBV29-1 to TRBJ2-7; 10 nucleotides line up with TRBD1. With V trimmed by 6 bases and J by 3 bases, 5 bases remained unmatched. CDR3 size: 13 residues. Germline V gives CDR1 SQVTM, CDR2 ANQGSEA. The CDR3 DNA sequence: TGCAGCGTGGGGGACAGGGGCGTCTACGAGCAGTACTTC. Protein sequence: CSVGDRGVYEQYF.

This chain's CDR3 is CASSKPPGQGYEQFF. Here the CDR3 DNA reads TGTGCCAGCAGCAAGCCCCCGGGACAGGGGTATGAGCAGTTCTTC. The rearrangement uses TRBV5-5 and TRBJ2-1; 10 nucleotides agree with TRBD1. The CDR3 has 15 residues. Germline trimming cut 4 bases from V and 8 bases from J; bases unmatched to any gene: 9. CDR1 and CDR2 (germline): SGHKS, YYEKEE (reference sequence).

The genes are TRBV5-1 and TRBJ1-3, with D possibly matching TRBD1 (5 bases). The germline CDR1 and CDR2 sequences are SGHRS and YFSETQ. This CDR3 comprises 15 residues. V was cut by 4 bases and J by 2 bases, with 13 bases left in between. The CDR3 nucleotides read TGCGCCAGCAGCCTGAATCAAGGGGCTGGAAACACCATATATTTT. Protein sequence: CASSLNQGAGNTIYF.

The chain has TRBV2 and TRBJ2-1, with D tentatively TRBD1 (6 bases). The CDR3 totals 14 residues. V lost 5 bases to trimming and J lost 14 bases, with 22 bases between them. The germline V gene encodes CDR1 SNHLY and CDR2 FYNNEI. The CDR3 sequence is CASSSTGTPNGEFF. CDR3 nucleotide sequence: TGTGCCAGCAGTTCTACAGGGACACCCAACGGCGAGTTCTTC.

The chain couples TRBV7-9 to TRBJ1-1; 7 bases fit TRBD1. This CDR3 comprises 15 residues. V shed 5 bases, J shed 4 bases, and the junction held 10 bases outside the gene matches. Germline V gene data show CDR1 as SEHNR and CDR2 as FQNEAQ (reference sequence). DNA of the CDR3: TGTGCCAGCAGCGTTACAGGGGAAGAGTTCACTGAAGCTTTCTTT. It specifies CASSVTGEEFTEAFF.

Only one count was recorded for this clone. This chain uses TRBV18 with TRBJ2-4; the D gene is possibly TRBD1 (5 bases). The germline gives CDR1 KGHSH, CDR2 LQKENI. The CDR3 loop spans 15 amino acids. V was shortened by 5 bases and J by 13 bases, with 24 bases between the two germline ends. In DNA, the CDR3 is TGTGCCAGCTCAGTACAGGCGAATAGTCACCCCGGGCAGTACTTC. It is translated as CASSVQANSHPGQYF. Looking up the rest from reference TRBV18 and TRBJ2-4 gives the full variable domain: NAGVMQNPRHLVRRRGQEARLRCSPMKGHSHVYWYRQLPEEGLKFMVYLQKENIIDESGMPKERFSAEFPKEGPSILRIQQVVRGDSAAYFCASSVQANSHPGQYFGAGTRLSVL.

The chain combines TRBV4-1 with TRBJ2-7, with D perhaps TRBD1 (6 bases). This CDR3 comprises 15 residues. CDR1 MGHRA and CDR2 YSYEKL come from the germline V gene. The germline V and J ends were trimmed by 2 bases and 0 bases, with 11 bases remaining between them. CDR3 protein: CASSQLGQTSYEQYF. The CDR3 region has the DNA TGCGCCAGCAGCCAACTAGGACAGACCTCCTACGAGCAGTACTTC.

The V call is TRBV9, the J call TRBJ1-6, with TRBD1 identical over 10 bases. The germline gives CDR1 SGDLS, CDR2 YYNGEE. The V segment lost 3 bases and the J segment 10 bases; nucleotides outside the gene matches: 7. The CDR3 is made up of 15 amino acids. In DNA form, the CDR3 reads TGTGCCAGCAGCGCCTGGGACAGGGGTAACTCACCCCTCCACTTT. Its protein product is CASSAWDRGNSPLHF. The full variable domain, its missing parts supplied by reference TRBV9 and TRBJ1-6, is DSGVTQTPKHLITATGQRVTLRCSPRSGDLSVYWYQQSLDQGLQFLIQYYNGEERAKGNILERFSAQQFPDLHSELNLSSLELGDSALYFCASSAWDRGNSPLHFGNGTRLTVT.